The clone carrying this T cell receptor beta chain was counted ten times or more. Its antigen remains unidentified. This sample is part of a study of identical twins. Unique molecular identifiers were present on the cDNA, which also gained a universal primer site by template switching. MiXCR was run by TCRdb on the 5' RACE reads, yielding one entry per CDR3 protein. The sample includes hundreds of thousands of distinct CDR3 sequences, less than 7% of them seen just once. Regarding the study as a whole: Where out-of-frame alpha sequences were twin-shared, they showed excess low generation probability. Analyses based on zero insertions could be partly confounded by invariant MAIT and iNKT cells.

Trimming shortened V by 3 bases and J by 2 bases, and 10 bases separated the two germline ends. This CDR3 is 14 amino acids long. The chain has TRBV12-3 or TRBV12-4 and TRBJ1-1; weak D call: TRBD1 (5 bases). Sequenced material: naive T cells sorted from blood. The receptor's source is a man younger than 35 in good health. CDR3 nucleotide sequence: TGTGCCAGCAGTTTCAGACAGCTTAACACTGAAGCTTTCTTT. Translating it yields CASSFRQLNTEAFF.